Below are 9 T cell receptor beta chains sequenced from a single sample in a study of regulatory T cells in long-lasting Graves disease. TCR beta libraries were built with iRepertoire HTBI primers and Arm-PCR of CDR3 regions. TCRdb passed the multiplex PCR reads through MiXCR, listing each CDR3 protein once. The sample lists hundreds of thousands of distinct CDR3 sequences; about 15% were seen once. Time point specified: newly diagnosed GD, antithyroid drugs for less than 3 months. The authors made the TCR library using RNA they extracted from PBMCs. These data also featured in a second study, about T cells in Graves' hyperthyroidism and ophthalmopathy.

The sample was peripheral blood mononuclear cells (PBMCs), taken at new diagnosis, from a patient treated with antithyroid drugs. The source of these receptors is a woman aged 35 to 59 with Graves disease.

The V gene is TRBV30, the J gene TRBJ1-6, with D unresolved. The length of the CDR3 is 13 residues. From germline, CDR1 is GTSNPN and CDR2 SVGIG (reference sequence). With 5 bases removed from V and 7 bases from J, the gap between germline ends came to 12 bases. This CDR3 reads CAWDPARNSPLHF. In DNA, the CDR3 is TGTGCCTGGGACCCGGCCAGAAATTCACCCCTCCACTTT. Filled out from reference TRBV30 and TRBJ1-6, the complete variable domain reads SQTIHQWPATLVQPVGSPLSLECTVEGTSNPNLYWYRQAAGRGLQLLFYSVGIGQISSEVPQNLSASRPQDRQFILSSKKLLLSDSGFYLCAWDPARNSPLHFGNGTRLTVT.

J is TRBJ1-4 and V is TRBV6-1, with D unresolved. The CDR3 contains 14 residues. The germline CDR1 and CDR2 sequences are MNHNS and SASEGT. Trimming cost V 6 bases and J 7 bases, with 15 bases left between them. For the CDR3, the DNA is TGTGCCAGCAGACTCGGGTCAAACGCTGAAAAACTGTTTTTT. Translating gives CASRLGSNAEKLFF.

This clonotype was found many times. The V gene is TRBV3-1, the J gene TRBJ1-1; D is ambiguous. Trimming pared 1 base from V and 7 bases from J, leaving 10 bases between. The CDR3 extends over 13 amino acids. From germline, CDR1 is LGHDT and CDR2 YNNKEL (reference sequence). The CDR3 reads CASSQVGGIEAFF. The CDR3 DNA is TGTGCCAGCAGCCAAGTGGGCGGGATTGAAGCTTTCTTT.

This sequence joins TRBV11-2 and TRBJ1-1; no definite D call. CDR1 and CDR2 (germline): SGHAT, FQNNGV. The CDR3 spans 14 residues. V gave up 0 bases and J gave up 6 bases, with 11 bases separating them. CDR3 residues: CASSLEGLSAEAFF. CDR3 sequence (DNA): TGTGCCAGCAGCTTAGAGGGTTTATCCGCTGAAGCTTTCTTT.

The rearrangement joins TRBV5-4 to TRBJ2-1, with TRBD1 as a possible D gene (6 bases). V shed 1 base and J shed 5 bases, with 25 bases lying between them. This CDR3 has 19 amino acids. From germline, CDR1 is SGHNT and CDR2 YYREEE (reference sequence). CDR3 loop: CASSLWPVEVYWTDNEQFF. The CDR3 DNA follows: TGTGCCAGCAGCTTGTGGCCGGTTGAGGTATACTGGACAGACAATGAGCAGTTCTTC.

This clonotype was counted a few times. The V call is TRBV2, the J call TRBJ1-1, with no clear D. Per germline, CDR1 SNHLY and CDR2 FYNNEI. The CDR3 runs to 13 residues. Deletions cut 8 bases from V and 5 bases from J, with 15 bases between. This chain's CDR3 is CASWPEFGTEAFF. The CDR3 nucleotides read TGTGCCAGCTGGCCGGAATTTGGGACTGAAGCTTTCTTT.

The table lists this clonotype with many counts. The CDR3 spells CASSLYPTTPEGYTF. CDR3 sequence (DNA): TGTGCCAGCAGTTTGTACCCGACAACGCCGGAGGGCTACACCTTC. V is TRBV27 and J is TRBJ1-2; D is unresolved. Per germline, CDR1 MNHEY and CDR2 SMNVEV (reference sequence). Trimming removed 3 bases from V and 8 bases from J, with 19 bases in between. The CDR3 length is 15 residues.

This clonotype was seen more than once but under ten times. This may arise from a read error, as a much more abundant clone is one base away. This CDR3 fails to terminate in the conserved phenylalanine or tryptophan, so it likely reflects a read error. The rearrangement uses TRBV27 and TRBJ2-7; 8 positions agree with TRBD2. V shed 8 bases, J shed 5 bases, and the junction held 5 bases outside the gene matches. The V gene's germline CDR1 is MNHEY and CDR2 SMNVEV (reference sequence). The CDR3 covers 12 residues. The CDR3, as DNA: TGTGCCAGCCGTTCGGGGGGGCACGAGCAGTACTTA. The encoded protein is CASRSGGHEQYL.

The CDR3 DNA follows: TGTGCCAGCAGCTTCCAGAGGGGTCTCTACGAGCAGTACTTC. Translated: CASSFQRGLYEQYF. The chain has TRBV7-2 and TRBJ2-7, with D perhaps assigned TRBD1 or TRBD2 (5 bases each). V lost 3 bases and J 3 bases, leaving 12 bases between the germline ends. The CDR3 consists of 14 residues. CDR1 SGHTA and CDR2 FQGNSA come from the germline V gene.